This T cell receptor (beta chain) is from a study of Ad26.COV2.S vaccination and SARS-CoV-2 variants. Germline CDR1 SGHTA, CDR2 FQGNSA. This CDR3 spans 14 amino acids. Trimming pared 4 bases from V and 5 bases from J, leaving 14 bases between. Clones were sequenced by immunoSEQ multiplex PCR, and TCRdb holds only the in-frame ones, with some missing. Here the sample spans 350,000 to 500,000 clones, 89% being singletons. As to treatment: some 20 received Ad26.COV2.S at low or high dose, single or two shots; a few received placebo; per-sample allocation not given. Material that was analyzed had been drawn on day 63 after the first vaccine or placebo injection.

Sequenced material: peripheral blood, taken in a trial of Ad26.COV2.S vaccine versus placebo. The source is a person between 18 and 65 years old who received the Ad26.COV2.S COVID-19 vaccine or a placebo. The chain employs TRBV7-2 and TRBJ2-5, with a possible D match to TRBD2 (5 bases). CDR3 DNA sequence: TGTGCCAGCAGCTGGGCGGCACTAGAGGAGACCCAGTACTTC. Its translation: CASSWAALEETQYF.